Shown below are 8 T cell receptor beta chains from a single sample sequenced in a study of vaccination and CD4 T cells after COVID-19. Described time point: late sampling 161 to 241 days after vaccination in a few convalescent patients. One entry per CDR3 protein results from TCRdb running MiXCR on the PCR reads. The table lists 25,000 to 30,000 distinct CDR3 sequences, approximately 53% of them singletons. The sample was CD4+ T cells from blood, taken about 7 months after SARS-CoV-2 vaccination. The receptor set was obtained from a human donor who had recovered from COVID-19.

This clonotype was counted only a few times. The rearrangement joins TRBV6-1 to TRBJ2-2; no clear D. Trimming took off 5 bases at V and 3 bases at J, with 10 bases between the two ends. The CDR3 has 14 amino acids. Germline loops: CDR1 MNHNS, CDR2 SASEGT. The CDR3 region is CASSPTSDTGELFF. CDR3 sequence (DNA): TGTGCCAGCAGTCCCACTTCAGACACCGGGGAGCTGTTTTTT.

The chain employs TRBV7-2 and TRBJ2-3; 15 bases match TRBD2. Looked up from germline, CDR1 is SGHTA and CDR2 is FQGNSA. There are 20 residues in the CDR3. The trim removed 2 bases at V and 2 bases at J, leaving 11 bases unmatched. In DNA form, the CDR3 reads TGTGCCAGCAGCTTACTTCCGGGACTAGCGGGAGGCCTATACACAGATACGCAGTATTTT. Its translation: CASSLLPGLAGGLYTDTQYF. Supplemented by reference TRBV7-2 and TRBJ2-3, the full variable domain reads GAGVSQSPSNKVTEKGKDVELRCDPISGHTALYWYRQSLGQGLEFLIYFQGNSAPDKSGLPSDRFSAERTGGSVSTLTIQRTQQEDSAVYLCASSLLPGLAGGLYTDTQYFGPGTRLTVL.

V is TRBV24-1 and J is TRBJ2-5, with 7 nucleotides matching TRBD1. The germline CDR1 and CDR2 sequences are KGHDR and SFDVKD. The J segment lost 1 base and the V segment lost 3 bases, leaving 13 bases of the junction unmatched. The CDR3 extends over 18 amino acids. CDR3 sequence (DNA): TGTGCCACCAGTGATCGATCCCTCCTCGCAGGGGGCCAAGAGACCCAGTACTTC. This sequence encodes CATSDRSLLAGGQETQYF.

The gene calls are TRBV20-1 and TRBJ2-5; 13 positions agree with TRBD2. CDR1 and CDR2 from the germline V gene are DFQATT and SNEGSKA (reference sequence). The CDR3 consists of 13 residues. The CDR3: CAKTSGGAETQYF. CDR3 DNA sequence: TGCGCGAAAACTAGCGGGGGGGCGGAGACCCAGTACTTC.

The rearrangement links TRBV6-1 to TRBJ1-2, with D tentatively TRBD1 (5 bases). CDR3 length: 16 residues. The V and J ends lost 6 bases and 0 bases respectively, with 17 bases between them. CDR1 and CDR2 (germline): MNHNS, SASEGT. The CDR3 nucleotides read TGTGCCAGCAGGCCCTCTCCTCACAGGACTAACTATGGCTACACCTTC. It encodes CASRPSPHRTNYGYTF.

The chain recombines TRBV10-3 with TRBJ2-5; the D gene is possibly TRBD2 (5 bases). The CDR3 has 15 residues. V dropped 6 bases and J dropped 1 base, with 15 bases sitting between them. The V gene's germline CDR1 is ENHRY and CDR2 SYGVKD. The DNA of the CDR3 is TGTGCCATCAGCGCATCTGTAGGAGGCCAAGAGACCCAGTACTTC. It encodes CAISASVGGQETQYF.

The chain recombines TRBV15 with TRBJ2-1; 7 nucleotides agree with TRBD1. The CDR3 sequence is 15 residues long. J lost 0 bases, V lost 3 bases, and 2 bases had no gene match. The V gene's germline CDR1 is LNHNV and CDR2 YYDKDF (reference sequence). The chain's CDR3 is CATSSNRGSYNEQFF. The CDR3 coding sequence is TGTGCCACCAGCAGTAACAGGGGCTCCTACAATGAGCAGTTCTTC.

The CDR3 region is CASSYGPNEQFF. For the CDR3, the DNA is TGTGCCAGCAGTTACGGGCCAAATGAGCAGTTCTTC. The V gene is TRBV6-5, the J gene TRBJ2-1; D unclear. V lost 2 bases, J lost 7 bases, and 6 bases lay in between. This CDR3 contains 12 residues. Germline V gene data show CDR1 as MNHEY and CDR2 as SVGAGI.